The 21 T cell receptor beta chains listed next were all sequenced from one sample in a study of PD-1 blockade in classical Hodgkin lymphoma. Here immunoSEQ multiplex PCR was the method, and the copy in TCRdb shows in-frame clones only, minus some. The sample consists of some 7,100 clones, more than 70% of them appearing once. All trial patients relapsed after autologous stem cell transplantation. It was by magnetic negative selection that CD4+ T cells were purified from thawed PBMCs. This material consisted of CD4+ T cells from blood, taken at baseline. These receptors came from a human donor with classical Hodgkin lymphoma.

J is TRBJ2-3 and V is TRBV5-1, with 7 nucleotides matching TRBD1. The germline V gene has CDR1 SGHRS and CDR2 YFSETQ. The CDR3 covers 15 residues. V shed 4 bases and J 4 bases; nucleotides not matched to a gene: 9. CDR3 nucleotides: TGCGCCAGCAGCACAACAGGGGATCCGGCAGATACGCAGTATTTT. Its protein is CASSTTGDPADTQYF.

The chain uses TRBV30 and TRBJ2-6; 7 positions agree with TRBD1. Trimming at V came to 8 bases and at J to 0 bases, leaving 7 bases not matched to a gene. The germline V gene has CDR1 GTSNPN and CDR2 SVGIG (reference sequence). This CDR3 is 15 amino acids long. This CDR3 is CAQTGLSSGANVLTF. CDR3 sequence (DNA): TGTGCCCAGACAGGGTTAAGCTCTGGGGCCAACGTCCTGACTTTC.

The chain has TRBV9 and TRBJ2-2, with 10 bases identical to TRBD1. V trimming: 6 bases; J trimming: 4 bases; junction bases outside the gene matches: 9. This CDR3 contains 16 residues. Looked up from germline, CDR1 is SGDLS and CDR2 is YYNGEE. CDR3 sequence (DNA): TGTGCCAGCACCCGCAACCGGGACAGGGGCACCGGGGAGCTGTTTTTT. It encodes CASTRNRDRGTGELFF.

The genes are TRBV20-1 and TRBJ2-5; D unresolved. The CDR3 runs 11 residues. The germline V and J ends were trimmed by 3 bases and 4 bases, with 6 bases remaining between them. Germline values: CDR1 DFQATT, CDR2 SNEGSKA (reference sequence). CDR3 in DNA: TGCAGTGCTAGGGTCGGAGAGACCCAGTACTTC. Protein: CSARVGETQYF.

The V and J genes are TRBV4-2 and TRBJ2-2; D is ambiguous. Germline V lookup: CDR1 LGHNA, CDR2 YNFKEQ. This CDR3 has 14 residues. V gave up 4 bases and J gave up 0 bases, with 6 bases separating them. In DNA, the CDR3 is TGTGCCAGCAGCCCGACAACGAACACCGGGGAGCTGTTTTTT. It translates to CASSPTTNTGELFF.

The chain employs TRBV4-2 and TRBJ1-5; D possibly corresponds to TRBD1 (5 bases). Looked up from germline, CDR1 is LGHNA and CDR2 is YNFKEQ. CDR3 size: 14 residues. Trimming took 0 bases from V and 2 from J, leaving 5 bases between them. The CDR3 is CASSQDRGNQPQHF. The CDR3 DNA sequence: TGTGCCAGCAGCCAAGACAGGGGCAATCAGCCCCAGCATTTT.

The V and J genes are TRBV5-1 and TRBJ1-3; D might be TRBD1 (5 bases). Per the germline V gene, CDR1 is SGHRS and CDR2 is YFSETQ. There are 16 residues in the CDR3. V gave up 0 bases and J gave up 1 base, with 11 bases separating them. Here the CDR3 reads CASSLGAGYSGNTIYF. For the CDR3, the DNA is TGCGCCAGCAGCTTGGGGGCAGGGTATTCTGGAAACACCATATATTTT.

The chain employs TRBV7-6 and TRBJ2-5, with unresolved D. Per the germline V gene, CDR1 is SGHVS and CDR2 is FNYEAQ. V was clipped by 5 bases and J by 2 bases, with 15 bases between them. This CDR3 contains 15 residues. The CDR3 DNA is TGTGCCAGCAGCCGGACCCCGGGTCCTCAAGAGACCCAGTACTTC. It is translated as CASSRTPGPQETQYF.

CDR3 sequence (DNA): TGTGCCAGCAGTCCCTTCTACGAGCAGTACTTC. It yields the protein CASSPFYEQYF. The chain is built from TRBV2 and TRBJ2-7; no clear D gene. Germline V gene sequence: CDR1 SNHLY, CDR2 FYNNEI. Trimming took off 5 bases at V and 3 bases at J, with 5 bases between the two ends. This CDR3 is built from 11 residues.

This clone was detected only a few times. The DNA for the CDR3 is TGTGCCAGCAGTGAAGTCTGGTACACCATATATTTT. Amino acids: CASSEVWYTIYF. The V call is TRBV2, the J call TRBJ1-3; D gene uncertain. The CDR3 contains 12 residues. Trimming cost V 1 base and J 8 bases, with 6 bases left between them. The germline CDR1 and CDR2 sequences are SNHLY and FYNNEI.

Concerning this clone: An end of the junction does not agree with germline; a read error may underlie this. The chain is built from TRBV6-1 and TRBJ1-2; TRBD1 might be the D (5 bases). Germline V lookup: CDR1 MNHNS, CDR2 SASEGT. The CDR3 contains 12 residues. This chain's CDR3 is CASRDWGNGYTF. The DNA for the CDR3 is TGTGCCAGCCGTGACTGGGGGAATGGCTACACCTTC.

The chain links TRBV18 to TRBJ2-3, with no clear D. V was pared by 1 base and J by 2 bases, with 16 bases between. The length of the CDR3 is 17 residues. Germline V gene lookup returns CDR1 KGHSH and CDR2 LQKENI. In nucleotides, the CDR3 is TGTGCCAGCTCACCACAGCATCCCTTAGGAATCACAGATACGCAGTATTTT. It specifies CASSPQHPLGITDTQYF.

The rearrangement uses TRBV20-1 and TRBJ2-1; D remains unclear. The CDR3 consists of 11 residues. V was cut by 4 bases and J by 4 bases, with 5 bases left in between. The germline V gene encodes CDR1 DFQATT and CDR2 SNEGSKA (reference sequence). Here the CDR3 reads CSANGYNEQFF. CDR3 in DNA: TGCAGTGCTAATGGGTACAATGAGCAGTTCTTC.

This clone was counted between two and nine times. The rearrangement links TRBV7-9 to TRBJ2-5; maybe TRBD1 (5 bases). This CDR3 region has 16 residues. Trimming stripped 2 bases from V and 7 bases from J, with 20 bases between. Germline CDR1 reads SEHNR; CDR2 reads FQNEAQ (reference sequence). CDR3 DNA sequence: TGTGCCAGCAGCTTACCTACTGGACAATGGTACGGGACCCAGTACTTC. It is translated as CASSLPTGQWYGTQYF.

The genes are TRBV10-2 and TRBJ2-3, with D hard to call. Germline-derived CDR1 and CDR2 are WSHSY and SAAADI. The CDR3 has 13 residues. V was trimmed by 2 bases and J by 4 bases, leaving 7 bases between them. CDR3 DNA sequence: TGCGCCAGCAGTGAGCAACGTCCAGATACGCAGTATTTT. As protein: CASSEQRPDTQYF.

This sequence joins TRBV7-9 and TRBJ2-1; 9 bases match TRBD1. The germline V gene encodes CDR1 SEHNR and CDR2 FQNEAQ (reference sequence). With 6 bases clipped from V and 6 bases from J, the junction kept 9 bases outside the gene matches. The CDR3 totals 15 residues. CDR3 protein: CASSAGTGIANEQFF. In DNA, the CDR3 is TGTGCCAGCAGTGCCGGGACAGGGATAGCCAATGAGCAGTTCTTC.

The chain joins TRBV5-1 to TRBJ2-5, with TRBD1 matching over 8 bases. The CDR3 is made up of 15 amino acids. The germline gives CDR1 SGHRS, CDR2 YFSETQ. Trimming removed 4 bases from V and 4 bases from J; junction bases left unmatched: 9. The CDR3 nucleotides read TGCGCCAGCAGCAGAGGGGTCCAGGGGGCAGAGACCCAGTACTTC. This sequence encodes CASSRGVQGAETQYF.

CDR3 coding DNA: TGCAGCGTTGTGGGACGGGCGAACACTGAAGCTTTCTTT. Translating it yields CSVVGRANTEAFF. The V call is TRBV29-1, the J call TRBJ1-1; TRBD1 might be the D (5 bases). CDR3 size: 13 residues. V lost 4 bases and J lost 1, with 10 bases in between. Per germline, CDR1 SQVTM and CDR2 ANQGSEA.

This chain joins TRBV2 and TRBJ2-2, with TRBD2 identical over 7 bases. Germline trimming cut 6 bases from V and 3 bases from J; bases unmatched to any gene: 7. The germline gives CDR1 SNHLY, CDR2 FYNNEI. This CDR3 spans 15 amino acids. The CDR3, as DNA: TGTGCCAGCAGCCTCGGACTAGACCACACCGGGGAGCTGTTTTTT. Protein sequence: CASSLGLDHTGELFF. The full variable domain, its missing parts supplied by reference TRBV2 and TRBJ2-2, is EPEVTQTPSHQVTQMGQEVILRCVPISNHLYFYWYRQILGQKVEFLVSFYNNEISEKSEIFDDQFSVERPDGSNFTLKIRSTKLEDSAMYFCASSLGLDHTGELFFGEGSRLTVL.

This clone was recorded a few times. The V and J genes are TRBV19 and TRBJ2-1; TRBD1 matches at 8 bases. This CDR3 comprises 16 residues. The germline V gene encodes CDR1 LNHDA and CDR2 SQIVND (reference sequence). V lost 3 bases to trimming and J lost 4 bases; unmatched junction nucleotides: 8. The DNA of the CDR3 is TGTGCCAGTAGTATGGGAAACAGGGGGGATTACAATGAGCAGTTCTTC. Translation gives CASSMGNRGDYNEQFF.

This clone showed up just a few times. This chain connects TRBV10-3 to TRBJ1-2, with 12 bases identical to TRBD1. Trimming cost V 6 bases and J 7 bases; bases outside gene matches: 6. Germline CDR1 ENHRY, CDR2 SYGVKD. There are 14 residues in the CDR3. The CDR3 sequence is CAIRGTGGSSGYTF. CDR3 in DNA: TGTGCCATCAGGGGGACAGGGGGCTCAAGTGGCTACACCTTC.